Listed below are T cell receptor beta chains from one sample, sequenced in a study of blood T cells in healthy people across ages. TCRdb used MiXCR to reprocess the 5' RACE reads, holding one entry per CDR3 protein. The sample yields hundreds of thousands of distinct CDR3 sequences, under 30% seen once. Material: blood. The receptor source for this set is a woman older than 75 in good health. CDR3s leave out the opening cysteine and the closing phenylalanine or tryptophan. Each record gives: V gene, CDR3 protein.

v_gene: TRBV27; CDR3aa: ASSIRASGANVLT
v_gene: TRBV7-9; CDR3aa: ASNRIGTGGNEQF
v_gene: TRBV4-3; CDR3aa: ASSQDVNIGKLF
v_gene: TRBV20-1; CDR3aa: SASDPNQPQH
v_gene: TRBV20-1; CDR3aa: SAREARGDYGYT
v_gene: TRBV27; CDR3aa: ASSLSKFGRGYEQY
v_gene: TRBV6-2/TRBV6-3; CDR3aa: ASSYGRGGFNEQF
v_gene: TRBV7-2; CDR3aa: ASSLTTGGSEKLF
v_gene: TRBV20-1; CDR3aa: SARAPAGFEQF
v_gene: TRBV6-2/TRBV6-3; CDR3aa: ASSYSDSQETQY
v_gene: TRBV11-2; CDR3aa: ANSRGRSSTVRDTQY
v_gene: TRBV6-5; CDR3aa: ASSYSWGQQETQY
v_gene: TRBV12-3/TRBV12-4; CDR3aa: ASSPHDSYTEAF
v_gene: TRBV20-1; CDR3aa: SAIPGGGREQF
v_gene: TRBV20-1; CDR3aa: STLSGPTDTQY
v_gene: TRBV11-2; CDR3aa: ASSSEEGALAGGPWWNEQF
v_gene: TRBV7-6; CDR3aa: ASSLRSGNQPQH
v_gene: TRBV24-1; CDR3aa: ATSDLGRGGRKDTQY
v_gene: TRBV12-3/TRBV12-4; CDR3aa: ASSPAGSQGDTQY
v_gene: TRBV5-1; CDR3aa: ASSFGTGASTEAF
v_gene: TRBV12-3/TRBV12-4; CDR3aa: ASIPDTIVTQY
v_gene: TRBV19; CDR3aa: ASSKTNLGFSYGYT
v_gene: TRBV28; CDR3aa: ASSLLDGGTKNIQY
v_gene: TRBV19; CDR3aa: ASSTPGASRDTIY
v_gene: TRBV7-9; CDR3aa: ASSPGQPGYEQY
v_gene: TRBV5-1; CDR3aa: ASSLGSGSTNEKLF
v_gene: TRBV7-2; CDR3aa: TSSLTKAATYNEQF
v_gene: TRBV3-1; CDR3aa: ASSHLQGDSGYT
v_gene: TRBV5-5; CDR3aa: ASSLAGRGAFTEAF
v_gene: TRBV9; CDR3aa: ASSPRLAGVADTQY
v_gene: TRBV12-3/TRBV12-4; CDR3aa: ASSRDSNSPLH
v_gene: TRBV27; CDR3aa: ASSLRLAGGQQF
v_gene: TRBV21-1; CDR3aa: ASSKGTSGTSLRTDTQY
v_gene: TRBV7-9; CDR3aa: ASSLAHVRDSQNNEQF
v_gene: TRBV6-2/TRBV6-3; CDR3aa: ASRRNRGETLISTGELF
v_gene: TRBV6-5; CDR3aa: ASSYSPTGSTDTQY
v_gene: TRBV7-2; CDR3aa: ASSSEVGGYT
v_gene: TRBV10-2; CDR3aa: ASSPVVRAGELF
v_gene: TRBV4-1; CDR3aa: ASSPRDRGLGYGYT
v_gene: TRBV7-9; CDR3aa: ASSPPGLGTGELF
v_gene: TRBV6-5; CDR3aa: ASSYEPRANTEAF
v_gene: TRBV20-1; CDR3aa: SARYRGEAF
v_gene: TRBV12-3/TRBV12-4; CDR3aa: AGSQKGPQH